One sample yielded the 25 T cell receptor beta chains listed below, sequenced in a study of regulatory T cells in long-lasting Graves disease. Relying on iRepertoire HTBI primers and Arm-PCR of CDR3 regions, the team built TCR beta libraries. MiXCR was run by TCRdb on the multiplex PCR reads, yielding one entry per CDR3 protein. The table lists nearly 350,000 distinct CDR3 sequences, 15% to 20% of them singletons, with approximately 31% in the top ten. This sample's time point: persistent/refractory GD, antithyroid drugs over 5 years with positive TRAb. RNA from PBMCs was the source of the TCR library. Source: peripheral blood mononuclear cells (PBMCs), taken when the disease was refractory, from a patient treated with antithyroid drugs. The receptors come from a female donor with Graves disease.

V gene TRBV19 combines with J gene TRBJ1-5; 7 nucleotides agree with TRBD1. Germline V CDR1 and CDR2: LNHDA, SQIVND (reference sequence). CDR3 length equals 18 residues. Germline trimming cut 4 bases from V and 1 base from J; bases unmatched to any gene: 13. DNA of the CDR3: TGTGCCAGTAGTACTCGGCACGGGACAGCTGGGAGCAATCAGCCCCAGCATTTT. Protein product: CASSTRHGTAGSNQPQHF.

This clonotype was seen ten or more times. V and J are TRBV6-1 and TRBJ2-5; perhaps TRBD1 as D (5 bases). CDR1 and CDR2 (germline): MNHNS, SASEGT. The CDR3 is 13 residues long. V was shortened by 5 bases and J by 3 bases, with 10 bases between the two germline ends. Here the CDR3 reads CASSPTAEETQYF. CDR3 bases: TGTGCCAGCAGTCCGACAGCCGAAGAGACCCAGTACTTC.

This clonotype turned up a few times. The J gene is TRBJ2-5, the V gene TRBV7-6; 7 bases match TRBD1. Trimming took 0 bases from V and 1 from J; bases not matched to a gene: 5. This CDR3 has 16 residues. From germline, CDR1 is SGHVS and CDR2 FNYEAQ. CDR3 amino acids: CASSLASDRVQETQYF. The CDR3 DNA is TGTGCCAGCAGCTTAGCGAGTGACAGGGTCCAAGAGACCCAGTACTTC.

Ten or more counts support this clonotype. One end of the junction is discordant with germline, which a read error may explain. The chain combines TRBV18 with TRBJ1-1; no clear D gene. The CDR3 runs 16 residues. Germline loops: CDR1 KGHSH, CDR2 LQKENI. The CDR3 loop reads CASSPRRIGTNAEAFF. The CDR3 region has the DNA TGTGCCAGCTCCCCTCGACGGATAGGAACGAACGCTGAAGCTTTCTTT.

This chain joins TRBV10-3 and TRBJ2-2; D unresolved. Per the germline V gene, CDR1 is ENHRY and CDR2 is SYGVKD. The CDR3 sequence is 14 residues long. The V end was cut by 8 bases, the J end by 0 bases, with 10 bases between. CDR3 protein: CAISRTANTGELFF. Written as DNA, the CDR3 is TGTGCCATCTCACGGACGGCGAACACCGGGGAGCTGTTTTTT.

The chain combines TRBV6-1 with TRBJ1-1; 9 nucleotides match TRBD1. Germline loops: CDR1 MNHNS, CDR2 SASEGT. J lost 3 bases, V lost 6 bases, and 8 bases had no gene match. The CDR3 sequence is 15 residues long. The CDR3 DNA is TGTGCCAGCAGAGAACAGGGGGCCGGGCACACTGAAGCTTTCTTT. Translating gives CASREQGAGHTEAFF.

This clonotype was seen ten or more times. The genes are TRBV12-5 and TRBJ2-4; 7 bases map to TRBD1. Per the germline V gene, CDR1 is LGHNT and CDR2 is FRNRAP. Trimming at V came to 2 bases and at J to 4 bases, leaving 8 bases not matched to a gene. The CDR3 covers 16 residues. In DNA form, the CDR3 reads TGTGCTAGTGGTTTGACCCCGGGACAGCGAAAAAACATTCAGTACTTC. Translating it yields CASGLTPGQRKNIQYF.

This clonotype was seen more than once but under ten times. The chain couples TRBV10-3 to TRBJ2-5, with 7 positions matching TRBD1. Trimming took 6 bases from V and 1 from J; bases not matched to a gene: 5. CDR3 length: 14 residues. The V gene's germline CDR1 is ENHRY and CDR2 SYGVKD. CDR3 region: CAISSRQGQETQYF. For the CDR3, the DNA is TGTGCCATCAGCTCCAGACAGGGCCAAGAGACCCAGTACTTC.

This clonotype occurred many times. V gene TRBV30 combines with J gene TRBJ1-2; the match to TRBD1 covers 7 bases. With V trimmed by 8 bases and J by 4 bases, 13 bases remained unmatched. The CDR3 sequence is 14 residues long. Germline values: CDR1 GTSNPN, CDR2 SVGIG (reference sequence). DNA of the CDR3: TGTGCCCGCAAACACAGGGGACTGCCCTATGGCTACACCTTC. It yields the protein CARKHRGLPYGYTF.

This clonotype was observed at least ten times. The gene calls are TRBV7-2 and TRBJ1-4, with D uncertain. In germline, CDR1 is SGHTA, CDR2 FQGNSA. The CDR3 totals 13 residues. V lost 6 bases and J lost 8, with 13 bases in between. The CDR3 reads CASRGGSEEKLFF. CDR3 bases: TGTGCCAGCAGGGGCGGGTCGGAGGAAAAACTGTTTTTT.

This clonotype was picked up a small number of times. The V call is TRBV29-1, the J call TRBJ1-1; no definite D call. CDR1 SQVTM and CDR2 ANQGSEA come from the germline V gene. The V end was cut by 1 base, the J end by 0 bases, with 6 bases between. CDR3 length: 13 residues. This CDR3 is CSVEGELNTEAFF. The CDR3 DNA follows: TGCAGCGTTGAAGGGGAGCTGAACACTGAAGCTTTCTTT.

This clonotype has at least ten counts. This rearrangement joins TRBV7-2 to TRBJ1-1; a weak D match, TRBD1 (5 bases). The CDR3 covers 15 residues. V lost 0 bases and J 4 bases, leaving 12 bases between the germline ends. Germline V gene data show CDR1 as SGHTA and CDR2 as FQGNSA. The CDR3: CASSLARGRGTEAFF. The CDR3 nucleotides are TGTGCCAGCAGCTTAGCAAGGGGTCGGGGCACTGAAGCTTTCTTT.

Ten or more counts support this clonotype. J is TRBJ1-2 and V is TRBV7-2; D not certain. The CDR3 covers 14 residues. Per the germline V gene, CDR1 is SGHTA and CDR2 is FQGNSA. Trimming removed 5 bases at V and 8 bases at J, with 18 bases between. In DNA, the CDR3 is TGTGCCAGCAGCGGCCGACGGGAACTCGGGGGCTACACCTTC. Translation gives CASSGRRELGGYTF.

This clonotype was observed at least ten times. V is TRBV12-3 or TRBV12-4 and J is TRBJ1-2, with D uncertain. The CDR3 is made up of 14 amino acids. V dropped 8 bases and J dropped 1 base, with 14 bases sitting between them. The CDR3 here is CASSMHGVNYGYTF. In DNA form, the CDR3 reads TGTGCCAGCTCGATGCACGGGGTTAACTATGGCTACACCTTC.

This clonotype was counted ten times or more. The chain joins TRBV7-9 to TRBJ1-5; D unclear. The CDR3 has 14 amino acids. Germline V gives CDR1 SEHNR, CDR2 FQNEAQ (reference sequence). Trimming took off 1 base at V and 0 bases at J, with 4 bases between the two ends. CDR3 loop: CASSLGISNQPQHF. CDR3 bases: TGTGCCAGCAGCTTAGGAATTAGCAATCAGCCCCAGCATTTT.

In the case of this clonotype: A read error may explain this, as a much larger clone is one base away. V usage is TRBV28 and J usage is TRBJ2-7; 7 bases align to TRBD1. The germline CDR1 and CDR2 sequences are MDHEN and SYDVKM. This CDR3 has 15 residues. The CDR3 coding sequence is TGTGCCAGCGGTTTACTAGGGGGCAGCTCCTACGAGCAGTACTTC. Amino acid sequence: CASGLLGGSSYEQYF.

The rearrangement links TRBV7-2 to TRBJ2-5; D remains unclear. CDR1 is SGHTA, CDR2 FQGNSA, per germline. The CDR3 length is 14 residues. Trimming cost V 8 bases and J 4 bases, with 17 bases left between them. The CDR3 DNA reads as TGTGCCAGCCAAGAGGCAGGCGGATTAGAGACCCAGTACTTC. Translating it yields CASQEAGGLETQYF.

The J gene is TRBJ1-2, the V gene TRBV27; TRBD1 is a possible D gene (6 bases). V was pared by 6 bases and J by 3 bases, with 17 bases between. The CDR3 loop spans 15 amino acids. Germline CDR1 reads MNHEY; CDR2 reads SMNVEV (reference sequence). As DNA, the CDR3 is TGTGCCAGCAGCTTGGTAGGAGCAGGGGACTATGGCTACACCTTC. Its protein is CASSLVGAGDYGYTF.

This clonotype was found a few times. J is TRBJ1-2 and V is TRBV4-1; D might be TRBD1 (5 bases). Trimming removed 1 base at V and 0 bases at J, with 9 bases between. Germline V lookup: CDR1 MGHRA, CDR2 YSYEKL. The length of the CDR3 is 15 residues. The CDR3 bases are TGCGCCAGCAGCCAAGGGGGCAGCGCTAACTATGGCTACACCTTC. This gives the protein CASSQGGSANYGYTF.

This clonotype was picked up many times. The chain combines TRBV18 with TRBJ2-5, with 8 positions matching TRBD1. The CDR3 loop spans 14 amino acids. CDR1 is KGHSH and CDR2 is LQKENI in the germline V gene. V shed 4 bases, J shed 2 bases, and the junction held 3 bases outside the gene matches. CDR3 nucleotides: TGTGCCAGCTCACAACAGGGGGTGCAAGAGACCCAGTACTTC. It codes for CASSQQGVQETQYF.

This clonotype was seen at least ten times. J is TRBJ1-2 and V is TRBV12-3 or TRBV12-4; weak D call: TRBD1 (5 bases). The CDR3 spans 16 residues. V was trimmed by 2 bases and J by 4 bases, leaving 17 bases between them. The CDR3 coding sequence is TGTGCCAGCAGTTTATGGGGCCCCTACGATAGCTATGGCTACACCTTC. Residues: CASSLWGPYDSYGYTF.

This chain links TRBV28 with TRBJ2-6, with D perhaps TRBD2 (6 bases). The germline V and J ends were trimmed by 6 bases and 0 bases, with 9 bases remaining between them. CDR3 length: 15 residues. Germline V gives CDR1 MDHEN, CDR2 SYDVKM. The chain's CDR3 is CASRVGGSGANVLTF. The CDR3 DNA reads TGTGCCAGCAGGGTCGGGGGCTCTGGGGCCAACGTCCTGACTTTC.

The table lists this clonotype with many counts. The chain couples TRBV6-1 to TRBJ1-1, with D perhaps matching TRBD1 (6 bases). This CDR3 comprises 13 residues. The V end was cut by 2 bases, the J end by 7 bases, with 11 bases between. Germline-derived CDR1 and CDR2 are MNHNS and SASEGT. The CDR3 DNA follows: TGTGCCAGCAGTGAACTTACAGGGCGTGAAGCTTTCTTT. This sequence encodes CASSELTGREAFF.

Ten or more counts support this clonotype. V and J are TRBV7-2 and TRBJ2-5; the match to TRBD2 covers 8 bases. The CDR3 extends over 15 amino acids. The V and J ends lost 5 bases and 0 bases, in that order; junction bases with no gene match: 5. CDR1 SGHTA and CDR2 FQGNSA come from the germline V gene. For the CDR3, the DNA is TGTGCCAGCAGCCCCGCGGGGGGTAACCAAGAGACCCAGTACTTC. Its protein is CASSPAGGNQETQYF.

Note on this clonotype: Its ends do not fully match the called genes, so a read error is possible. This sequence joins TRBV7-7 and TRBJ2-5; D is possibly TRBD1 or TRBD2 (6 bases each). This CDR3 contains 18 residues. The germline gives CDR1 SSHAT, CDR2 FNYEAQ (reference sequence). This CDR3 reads CASSLGMTGGEKQETQYF. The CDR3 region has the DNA TGTGCTAGCAGCTTAGGCATGACAGGAGGGGAAAAACAAGAGACCCAGTACTTC.